Listed here is a single T cell receptor beta chain. Its antigen is not identified. The data are from a study of monozygotic twins with inflammatory bowel disease. Study results and limitations: The data offered no way to tell different T cell subtypes apart. Similarity of repertoires did not differ between concordant and discordant twins, possibly from limited power.

After re-calling the 5' RACE reads, TCRdb lists one entry per CDR3 protein, DNA absent. The sample data list more than 300,000 distinct CDR3 sequences. Germline V gene lookup returns CDR1 MDHEN and CDR2 SYDVKM. CDR3 length: 14 amino acids. The sequence was obtained from a human donor with ulcerative colitis or Crohn's disease, or a healthy co-twin of an affected twin (not recorded which). Sequenced sample: blood. The chain uses TRBV28 and TRBJ2-4; TCRdb's D call, TRBD2, is unchecked because there is no DNA. The CDR3 sequence is CASSPVGRGNIQYF. The whole variable domain, filled in from reference TRBV28 and TRBJ2-4, reads DVKVTQSSRYLVKRTGEKVFLECVQDMDHENMFWYRQDPGLGLRLIYFSYDVKMKEKGDIPEGYSVSREKKERFSLILESASTNQTSMYLCASSPVGRGNIQYFGAGTRLSVL.